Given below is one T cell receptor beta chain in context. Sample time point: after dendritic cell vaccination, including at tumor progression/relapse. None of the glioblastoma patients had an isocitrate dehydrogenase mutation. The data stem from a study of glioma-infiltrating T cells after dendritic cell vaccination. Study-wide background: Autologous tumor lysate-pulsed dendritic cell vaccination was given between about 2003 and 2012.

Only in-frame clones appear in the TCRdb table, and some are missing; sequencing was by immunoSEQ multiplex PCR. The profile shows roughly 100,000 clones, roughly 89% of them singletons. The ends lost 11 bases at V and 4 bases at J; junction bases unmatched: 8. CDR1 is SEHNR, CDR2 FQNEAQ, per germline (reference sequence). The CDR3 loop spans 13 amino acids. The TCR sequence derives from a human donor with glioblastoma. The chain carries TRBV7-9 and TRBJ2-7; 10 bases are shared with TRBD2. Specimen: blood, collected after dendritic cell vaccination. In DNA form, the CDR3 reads TGTGCCGGGGGGTCTAGCGGGAGTTACGAGCAGTACTTC. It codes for CAGGSSGSYEQYF.